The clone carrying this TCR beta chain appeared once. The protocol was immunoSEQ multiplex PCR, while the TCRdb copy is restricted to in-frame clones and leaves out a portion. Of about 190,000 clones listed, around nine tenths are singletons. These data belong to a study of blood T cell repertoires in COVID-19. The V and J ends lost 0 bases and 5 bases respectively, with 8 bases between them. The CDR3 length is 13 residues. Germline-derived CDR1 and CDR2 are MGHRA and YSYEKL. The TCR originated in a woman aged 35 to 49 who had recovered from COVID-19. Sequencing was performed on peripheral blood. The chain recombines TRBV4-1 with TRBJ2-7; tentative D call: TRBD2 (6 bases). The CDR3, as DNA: TGCGCCAGCAGCCAAGAATGGGGGGACGAGCAGTACTTC. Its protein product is CASSQEWGDEQYF.